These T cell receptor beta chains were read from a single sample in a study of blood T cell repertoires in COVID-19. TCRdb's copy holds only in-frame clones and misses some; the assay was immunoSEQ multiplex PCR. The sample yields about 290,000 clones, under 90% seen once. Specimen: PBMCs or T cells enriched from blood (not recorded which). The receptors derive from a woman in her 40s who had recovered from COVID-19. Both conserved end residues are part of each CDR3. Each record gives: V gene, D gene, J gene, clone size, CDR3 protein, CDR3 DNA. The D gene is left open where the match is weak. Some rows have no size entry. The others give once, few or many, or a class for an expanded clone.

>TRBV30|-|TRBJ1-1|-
CAWSLQGNTEAFF
TGTGCCTGGAGTCTCCAGGGGAACACTGAAGCTTTCTTT
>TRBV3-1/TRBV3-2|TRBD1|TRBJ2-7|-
CASSARQGYEQYF
TGTGCCAGCAGCGCCCGACAGGGCTACGAGCAGTACTTC
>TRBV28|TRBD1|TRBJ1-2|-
CATHRGNGYTF
TGTGCCACCCACAGGGGAAATGGCTACACCTTC
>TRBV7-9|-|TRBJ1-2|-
CASSLAAGVGYTF
TGTGCCAGCAGCTTAGCGGCAGGGGTTGGCTACACCTTC
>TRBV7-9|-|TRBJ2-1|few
CASSTDYNEQFF
TGTGCCAGCAGCACAGACTACAATGAGCAGTTCTTC
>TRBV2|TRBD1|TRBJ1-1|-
CASSAVTGDSKAFF
TGTGCCAGCAGTGCAGTGACAGGGGATTCAAAAGCTTTCTTT
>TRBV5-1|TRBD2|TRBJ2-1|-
CASSSGGPFNEQFF
TGCGCCAGCAGTTCGGGAGGGCCATTCAATGAGCAGTTCTTC
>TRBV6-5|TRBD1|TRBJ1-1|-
CASSSQGMNTEAFF
TGTGCCAGCAGTTCACAGGGGATGAACACTGAAGCTTTCTTT
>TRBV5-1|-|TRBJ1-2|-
CASSLGQRNYGYTF
TGCGCCAGCAGCTTGGGCCAGCGGAACTATGGCTACACCTTC
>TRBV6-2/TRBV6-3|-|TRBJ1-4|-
CASSYTRGQGEKLFF
TGTGCCAGCAGTTACACCAGGGGCCAGGGGGAAAAACTGTTTTTT
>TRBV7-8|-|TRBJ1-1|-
CASSLVQDEPVFF
TGTGCCAGCAGCTTAGTACAGGATGAACCGGTCTTCTTT
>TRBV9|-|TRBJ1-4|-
CASSPGRAGEKLFF
TGTGCCAGCAGCCCGGGGAGGGCAGGAGAAAAACTGTTTTTT
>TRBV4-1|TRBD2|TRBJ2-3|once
CASSLVRGDPSTDTQYF
TGCGCCAGCAGCCTCGTTCGGGGGGATCCTAGCACAGATACGCAGTATTTT
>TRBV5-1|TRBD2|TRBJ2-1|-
CASSLALSGIYNEQFF
TGCGCCAGCAGCTTGGCTCTTAGCGGGATTTACAATGAGCAGTTCTTC
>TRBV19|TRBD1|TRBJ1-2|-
CASSTSDRDGFYGYTF
TGTGCCAGTAGTACCTCGGACAGGGACGGTTTCTATGGCTACACCTTC
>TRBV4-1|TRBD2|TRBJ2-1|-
CASSHPRGAGGDYNEQFF
TGCGCCAGCAGCCACCCCAGGGGGGCGGGGGGGGACTACAATGAGCAGTTCTTC
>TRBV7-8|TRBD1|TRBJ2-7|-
CASRAMGQGGYEQYF
TGTGCCAGCAGAGCCATGGGACAGGGTGGGTACGAGCAGTACTTC
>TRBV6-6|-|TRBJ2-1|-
CASSSAQKNEQFF
TGTGCCAGCAGTTCTGCACAGAAAAATGAGCAGTTCTTC
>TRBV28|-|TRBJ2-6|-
CASSLTVFIGSGANVLTF
TGTGCCAGCAGCTTAACAGTATTTATCGGCTCTGGGGCCAACGTCCTGACTTTC
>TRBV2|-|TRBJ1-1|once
CASRPLIRLWNTEAFF
TGTGCCAGCAGACCCTTAATCCGGTTATGGAACACTGAAGCTTTCTTT
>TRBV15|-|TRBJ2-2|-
CATSRAPEYTGELFF
TGTGCCACCAGCAGAGCTCCGGAGTACACCGGGGAGCTGTTTTTT
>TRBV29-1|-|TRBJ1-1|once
CSVATASVNTEAFF
TGCAGCGTTGCGACAGCGAGCGTGAACACTGAAGCTTTCTTT
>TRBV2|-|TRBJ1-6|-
CASRVDRTESNSPLHF
TGTGCCAGCAGGGTCGACCGTACAGAGTCTAATTCACCCCTCCACTTT
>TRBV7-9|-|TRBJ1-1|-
CASSRTTAEAFF
TGTGCCAGCAGCCGAACGACAGCTGAAGCTTTCTTT
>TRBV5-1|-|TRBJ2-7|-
CASAAGRTYEQYF
TGCGCCAGCGCGGCAGGGAGGACCTACGAGCAGTACTTC